Each of the 29 T cell receptor beta chains below was sequenced from the same sample in a study of blood T cell repertoires in COVID-19. Assay used: immunoSEQ multiplex PCR; TCRdb lists only in-frame clones, some missing. The table includes about 220,000 clones, roughly 82% detected once. Sequenced material: peripheral blood. All receptors derive from a man aged 40-55 years who had recovered from COVID-19.

A few counts support this clone. The J gene is TRBJ2-3, the V gene TRBV18, with 16 bases identical to TRBD2. This CDR3 region has 17 residues. J gave up 6 bases and V 3 bases, and 6 bases lay outside the gene matches. Germline CDR1 reads KGHSH; CDR2 reads LQKENI. DNA of the CDR3: TGTGCCAGCTCACCGGGACTAGCGGGAGGGTCCCTCGATACGCAGTATTTT. This translates into CASSPGLAGGSLDTQYF.

The genes are TRBV27 and TRBJ2-7; 8 positions match TRBD2. The CDR3 spans 18 residues. Germline values: CDR1 MNHEY, CDR2 SMNVEV (reference sequence). With V trimmed by 5 bases and J by 5 bases, 20 bases remained unmatched. CDR3 sequence reads: CASSRFAGGGSTAHEQYF. CDR3 nucleotide sequence: TGTGCCAGCAGTCGTTTTGCGGGGGGTGGCAGCACCGCCCACGAGCAGTACTTC.

The chain carries TRBV7-2 and TRBJ1-2; D remains unclear. The germline V gene encodes CDR1 SGHTA and CDR2 FQGNSA. CDR3 length equals 14 residues. V lost 1 base to trimming and J lost 2 bases, with 8 bases between them. The CDR3 DNA reads as TGTGCCAGCAGCTTAGGGGGAGGAAACTATGGCTACACCTTC. It codes for CASSLGGGNYGYTF.

The rearrangement links TRBV12-5 to TRBJ2-5; no clear D gene. Per the germline V gene, CDR1 is LGHNT and CDR2 is FRNRAP. This CDR3 spans 14 amino acids. V lost 6 bases and J lost 4, with 15 bases in between. The CDR3 loop is CASGRPSPIETQYF. The CDR3 DNA sequence: TGTGCTAGTGGCCGCCCGAGTCCCATAGAGACCCAGTACTTC.

The chain recombines TRBV13 with TRBJ2-5; 7 bases agree with TRBD1. Germline V gene sequence: CDR1 PRHDT, CDR2 FYEKMQ (reference sequence). The CDR3 runs 14 residues. Trimming removed 4 bases from V and 2 bases from J; junction bases left unmatched: 4. CDR3 residues: CASSSGTEQETQYF. The CDR3 region has the DNA TGTGCCAGCAGCTCCGGGACAGAGCAAGAGACCCAGTACTTC.

The chain uses TRBV9 and TRBJ2-1; TRBD2 agrees at 13 bases. V lost 2 bases to trimming and J lost 7 bases; unmatched junction nucleotides: 12. The CDR3 length is 18 residues. The germline V gene encodes CDR1 SGDLS and CDR2 YYNGEE. CDR3 sequence: CASSVTTSGRAVGNEQFF. CDR3 sequence (DNA): TGTGCCAGCAGCGTTACTACTAGCGGGAGGGCCGTAGGGAATGAGCAGTTCTTC.

Only one count was recorded for this clone. The J gene is TRBJ2-5, the V gene TRBV11-2; 14 positions match TRBD2. V lost 5 bases, J lost 5 bases, and 13 bases stayed unmatched. Germline-derived CDR1 and CDR2 are SGHAT and FQNNGV. The CDR3 has 18 residues. In DNA form, the CDR3 reads TGTGCCAGCAGCCGGCGGCCGGGACTAGCGGGAGATTCGGAGACCCAGTACTTC. Translating it yields CASSRRPGLAGDSETQYF.

This rearrangement joins TRBV10-3 to TRBJ2-5; possible D gene TRBD2, 5 bases. CDR1 and CDR2 (germline): ENHRY, SYGVKD. The CDR3 loop spans 19 amino acids. V lost 0 bases and J lost 3, with 23 bases in between. CDR3 amino acids: CAISESGIARSRPEETQYF. Here the CDR3 DNA reads TGTGCCATCAGTGAGTCAGGGATAGCGAGGTCAAGGCCTGAAGAGACCCAGTACTTC.

The rearrangement links TRBV30 to TRBJ2-7; 8 positions match TRBD1. This CDR3 has 15 amino acids. CDR1 is GTSNPN, CDR2 SVGIG, per germline (reference sequence). Germline trimming cut 0 bases from V and 9 bases from J; bases unmatched to any gene: 13. The CDR3 reads CAWSVMGQAIRAQYF. The CDR3 DNA reads TGTGCCTGGAGTGTAATGGGACAGGCCATCCGCGCGCAGTACTTC.

This rearrangement joins TRBV2 to TRBJ1-2, with D unclear. Per germline, CDR1 SNHLY and CDR2 FYNNEI. V was clipped by 6 bases and J by 3 bases, with 11 bases between them. This CDR3 contains 13 residues. This chain's CDR3 is CASSKSTDYGYTF. The CDR3 nucleotides are TGTGCCAGCAGCAAGTCCACTGACTATGGCTACACCTTC.

The chain recombines TRBV4-3 with TRBJ2-3, with 10 nucleotides matching TRBD2. Germline lookup yields CDR1 LGHNA and CDR2 YSLEER. The CDR3 has 16 residues. V gave up 1 base and J gave up 4 bases; unmatched junction bases: 5. CDR3 coding DNA: TGCGCCAGCAGCCAAGCTAGCGGGGGCATATCAGATACGCAGTATTTT. Amino acid sequence: CASSQASGGISDTQYF.

J is TRBJ2-5 and V is TRBV2; D unresolved. This CDR3 spans 15 amino acids. Trimming stripped 1 base from V and 4 bases from J, with 13 bases between. Germline V gene data show CDR1 as SNHLY and CDR2 as FYNNEI. The CDR3 sequence is CASSEGVYSRETQYF. The CDR3 region has the DNA TGTGCCAGCAGTGAAGGCGTCTATTCCCGAGAGACCCAGTACTTC.

V and J are TRBV7-9 and TRBJ2-5, with 7 bases identical to TRBD2. V lost 5 bases, J lost 4 bases, and 10 bases stayed unmatched. CDR3 length equals 15 residues. Looked up from germline, CDR1 is SEHNR and CDR2 is FQNEAQ (reference sequence). CDR3 bases: TGTGCCAGCAGCCCCTCGGGGAGGGGCCCAGAGACCCAGTACTTC. Encoded protein: CASSPSGRGPETQYF.

This chain uses TRBV2 with TRBJ1-6; D not resolved. The V gene's germline CDR1 is SNHLY and CDR2 FYNNEI. V was cut by 5 bases and J by 7 bases, with 9 bases left in between. This CDR3 spans 13 amino acids. The CDR3 spells CASSQIPNSPLHF. DNA of the CDR3: TGTGCCAGCAGTCAAATCCCAAATTCACCCCTCCACTTT.

V is TRBV6-5 and J is TRBJ2-2, with 10 positions matching TRBD1. V lost 6 bases and J lost 7; bases outside the gene matches: 8. The CDR3 length is 15 residues. Germline loops: CDR1 MNHEY, CDR2 SVGAGI. The CDR3 coding sequence is TGTGCCAGCAGCGACAGGGGGCAGGTTCTCGGGGAGCTGTTTTTT. Translation gives CASSDRGQVLGELFF.

This clone showed up just once. The chain links TRBV18 to TRBJ2-1; perhaps TRBD1 as D (5 bases). The V gene lost 1 base and the J gene lost 6 bases, with 19 bases spanning the gap. The CDR3 contains 17 residues. Per the germline V gene, CDR1 is KGHSH and CDR2 is LQKENI. The DNA for the CDR3 is TGTGCCAGCTCACCACGAAATATACCAAGACAGACCAATGAGCAGTTCTTC. This sequence encodes CASSPRNIPRQTNEQFF.

V is TRBV6-1 and J is TRBJ1-2, with TRBD1 matching 8 bases. Unmatched junction bases numbered 10, after V lost 0 bases and J lost 4 bases. Germline V gives CDR1 MNHNS, CDR2 SASEGT. This CDR3 region has 17 residues. CDR3: CASSEALRGTGSYGYTF. The CDR3 DNA reads as TGTGCCAGCAGTGAAGCGCTTCGGGGGACAGGAAGCTATGGCTACACCTTC.

J is TRBJ2-3 and V is TRBV10-1, with 7 bases identical to TRBD2. Germline assignment: CDR1 WNHNN and CDR2 SYGVQD (reference sequence). This CDR3 is built from 15 residues. Trimming at V came to 2 bases and at J to 3 bases, leaving 5 bases not matched to a gene. This chain's CDR3 is CASSELLGRTDTQYF. Written as DNA, the CDR3 is TGCGCCAGCAGTGAGCTCCTCGGGAGGACAGATACGCAGTATTTT.

The V and J genes are TRBV7-8 and TRBJ1-2; no reliable D call. Germline loops: CDR1 SGHVS, CDR2 FQNEAQ. CDR3 length equals 13 residues. V was cut by 5 bases and J by 8 bases, with 15 bases left in between. The CDR3: CASSQSEGLGYTF. As DNA, the CDR3 is TGTGCCAGCAGCCAATCGGAGGGCCTCGGCTACACCTTC.

V is TRBV7-9 and J is TRBJ2-2; 7 nucleotides agree with TRBD1. The CDR3 consists of 14 residues. Germline lookup yields CDR1 SEHNR and CDR2 FQNEAQ (reference sequence). With 5 bases clipped from V and 2 bases from J, the junction kept 2 bases outside the gene matches. The CDR3 sequence: CASSRQGNTGELFF. CDR3 nucleotides: TGTGCCAGCAGCCGACAGGGAAACACCGGGGAGCTGTTTTTT.

This clone came up once. The V call is TRBV6-5, the J call TRBJ2-1; 9 bases map to TRBD2. Germline V gives CDR1 MNHEY, CDR2 SVGAGI. The junction had 4 bases not matched to a gene; V was cut back by 2 bases and J by 5 bases. This CDR3 is built from 15 residues. The CDR3 DNA is TGTGCCAGCAGTTACGCGGGAGGGCTGGACAATGAGCAGTTCTTC. Translating gives CASSYAGGLDNEQFF.

The J gene is TRBJ2-1, the V gene TRBV11-3, with D perhaps matching TRBD2 (6 bases). The germline gives CDR1 SGHNT, CDR2 YENEEA. This CDR3 has 16 amino acids. The V gene lost 0 bases and the J gene lost 7 bases, with 16 bases spanning the gap. CDR3 protein: CASSLDSAGQRNEQFF. The CDR3 DNA sequence: TGTGCCAGCAGCTTAGATTCAGCGGGCCAACGAAATGAGCAGTTCTTC. Using reference TRBV11-3 and TRBJ2-1 for the parts outside the CDR3, the full variable domain is EAGVVQSPRYKIIEKKQPVAFWCNPISGHNTLYWYLQNLGQGPELLIRYENEEAVDDSQLPKDRFSAERLKGVDSTLKIQPAELGDSAVYLCASSLDSAGQRNEQFFGPGTRLTVL.

V gene TRBV2 combines with J gene TRBJ2-1; 9 bases align to TRBD1. With V trimmed by 6 bases and J by 5 bases, 2 bases remained unmatched. The CDR3 runs 13 residues. Germline CDR1 and CDR2: SNHLY and FYNNEI. This CDR3 reads CASSRDRDNEQFF. As DNA, the CDR3 is TGTGCCAGCAGCAGGGACAGGGACAATGAGCAGTTCTTC.

The genes are TRBV19 and TRBJ1-1; D perhaps matches TRBD1 (5 bases). This CDR3 comprises 16 residues. V lost 0 bases to trimming and J lost 6 bases, with 17 bases between them. Germline assignment: CDR1 LNHDA and CDR2 SQIVND (reference sequence). This chain's CDR3 is CASSIDWRGSASEAFF. The CDR3 nucleotides are TGTGCCAGTAGTATAGATTGGAGGGGCAGCGCCTCTGAAGCTTTCTTT.

This clone showed up just a few times. This CDR3 reads CASSLDSAFNQPQHF. CDR3 DNA: TGTGCCAGCAGCTTAGATAGCGCATTTAATCAGCCCCAGCATTTT. This sequence joins TRBV7-2 and TRBJ1-5, with no clear D. V lost 1 base, J lost 4 bases, and 11 bases lay in between. CDR1 SGHTA and CDR2 FQGNSA come from the germline V gene. The CDR3 extends over 15 amino acids.

The V gene is TRBV6-5, the J gene TRBJ2-7, with D possibly matching TRBD2 (6 bases). Trimming pared 2 bases from V and 1 base from J, leaving 9 bases between. This CDR3 has 14 residues. Germline values: CDR1 MNHEY, CDR2 SVGAGI. The CDR3 DNA follows: TGTGCCAGCAGTTACGGAGGGGCATCCTACGAGCAGTACTTC. It yields the protein CASSYGGASYEQYF.

The chain combines TRBV27 with TRBJ2-7, with 12 bases lining up with TRBD1. The germline CDR1 and CDR2 sequences are MNHEY and SMNVEV (reference sequence). The ends lost 6 bases at V and 0 bases at J; junction bases unmatched: 15. The CDR3 contains 19 residues. The CDR3 spells CASSKGGTGGLYYSYEQYF. The DNA of the CDR3 is TGTGCCAGCAGCAAAGGGGGGACAGGGGGCTTATACTACTCCTACGAGCAGTACTTC.

The CDR3, as DNA: TGCGCCAGCAGCGCTCTCGGACAGGAATGGAACACTGAAGCTTTCTTT. It encodes CASSALGQEWNTEAFF. The J gene is TRBJ1-1, the V gene TRBV5-1; TRBD1 matches 7 bases. Germline CDR1 reads SGHRS; CDR2 reads YFSETQ. This CDR3 has 16 residues. With 4 bases clipped from V and 1 base from J, the junction kept 10 bases outside the gene matches.

The rearrangement uses TRBV3-1 (or the pseudogene TRBV3-2) and TRBJ2-7; D may be TRBD1 (6 bases). V was shortened by 4 bases and J by 4 bases, with 17 bases between the two germline ends. Germline CDR1 LGHDT, CDR2 YNNKEL (reference sequence). This CDR3 is 15 amino acids long. DNA of the CDR3: TGTGCCAGCAGCCCAGGACAGCCAGCGGATTACGAGCAGTACTTC. Amino acid sequence: CASSPGQPADYEQYF.